These 27 T cell receptor beta chains came from one sample sequenced in a study of cytotoxic CD8 clonotypes in ibrutinib-treated CLL. Clones were read by immunoSEQ multiplex PCR, and TCRdb kept only the in-frame ones, dropping some. The sample contains some 140,000 clones, less than 95% of which appear only once. The source material was PBMCs, sampled after 12 months of ibrutinib treatment. These receptors all come from a human donor with chronic lymphocytic leukemia.

Turning to this clone: No DNA is shown, since the ends of the CDR3 on it are uncertain; the CDR3 is the one TCRdb lists. The J gene is TRBJ2-1, the V gene TRBV30; TRBD2 is taken as the D call from the table, unchecked against the DNA. The CDR3 extends over 13 residues, inclusive of both ends. Germline V gene data show CDR1 as GTSNPN and CDR2 as SVGIG (reference sequence). The CDR3 is CAWGSGSGVRRFF.

Note on this clone: This sample also contains other DNA sequences that code for the same CDR3. The chain uses TRBV28 and TRBJ2-7; possible D gene TRBD1, 6 bases. The CDR3 has 14 amino acids. The V gene lost 6 bases and the J gene lost 3 bases, with 15 bases spanning the gap. Germline V CDR1 and CDR2: MDHEN, SYDVKM. The DNA for the CDR3 is TGTGCCAGCAGGGTCGCAGGGGCCCGCTACGAGCAGTACTTC. Its protein is CASRVAGARYEQYF.

V usage is TRBV7-2 and J usage is TRBJ2-5; TRBD1 or TRBD2 may be the D gene (6 bases each). The CDR3 extends over 15 amino acids. Trimming pared 0 bases from V and 5 bases from J, leaving 13 bases between. The V gene's germline CDR1 is SGHTA and CDR2 FQGNSA. The CDR3, as DNA: TGTGCCAGCAGCTTAGCGGGGGCGGGGAGGGAGACCCAGTACTTC. Its protein product is CASSLAGAGRETQYF.

The V call is TRBV7-6, the J call TRBJ1-1, with unresolved D. The germline V gene encodes CDR1 SGHVS and CDR2 FNYEAQ. V was shortened by 3 bases and J by 1 base, with 6 bases between the two germline ends. The CDR3 runs to 13 residues. CDR3 in amino acids: CASSFRGNTEAFF. The DNA of the CDR3 is TGTGCCAGCAGCTTCCGAGGGAACACTGAAGCTTTCTTT.

The chain joins TRBV5-6 to TRBJ2-7; 7 bases are shared with TRBD2. The CDR3 is made up of 15 amino acids. Unmatched junction bases numbered 5, after V lost 0 bases and J lost 2 bases. Looked up from germline, CDR1 is SGHDT and CDR2 is YYEEEE. The CDR3 loop is CASSLGGGSPYEQYF. CDR3 DNA sequence: TGTGCCAGCAGCTTGGGGGGCGGGAGCCCCTACGAGCAGTACTTC.

The chain combines TRBV27 with TRBJ2-1; TRBD1 matches at 9 bases. Germline loops: CDR1 MNHEY, CDR2 SMNVEV (reference sequence). V dropped 6 bases and J dropped 9; count of bases not matched to a gene: 3. The CDR3 loop spans 12 amino acids. DNA for the CDR3: TGTGCCAGCAGCCAGACAGGGGGTGAGCAGTTCTTC. Translated, it gives CASSQTGGEQFF.

The rearrangement joins TRBV5-1 to TRBJ2-3; D is undetermined. From germline, CDR1 is SGHRS and CDR2 YFSETQ. V dropped 1 base and J dropped 6 bases, with 18 bases sitting between them. The CDR3 totals 16 residues. CDR3 DNA: TGCGCCAGCAGCTTGAACCGCTTATTGAGTGGGGATACGCAGTATTTT. Its translation is CASSLNRLLSGDTQYF.

The chain uses TRBV6-5 and TRBJ2-2; D may correspond to TRBD1 or TRBD2 (5 bases each). Germline values: CDR1 MNHEY, CDR2 SVGAGI. Trimming left V 6 bases short and J 4 bases short, with 15 bases between. The CDR3 covers 15 residues. DNA of the CDR3: TGTGCCAGCAGCTTTAGTAGTGGGGGCACCGGGGAGCTGTTTTTT. This translates into CASSFSSGGTGELFF.

This chain links TRBV5-4 with TRBJ2-2, with TRBD2 matching over 10 bases. Germline trimming cut 2 bases from V and 5 bases from J; bases unmatched to any gene: 9. This CDR3 has 17 residues. In germline, CDR1 is SGHNT, CDR2 YYREEE (reference sequence). The CDR3 protein is CASSLTTAGGKTGELFF. CDR3 DNA sequence: TGTGCCAGCAGCTTAACAACAGCGGGAGGGAAGACCGGGGAGCTGTTTTTT.

Here the CDR3 DNA reads TGCGCCAGCAGTCAAGTCCCGGGAGGGCCTTGGAATGAGCAGTTCTTC. This encodes CASSQVPGGPWNEQFF. The chain uses TRBV23-1 and TRBJ2-1; 8 nucleotides line up with TRBD2. TRBV23-1 is labeled an ORF, and its function is uncertain. The CDR3 spans 16 residues. V dropped 2 bases and J dropped 7; count of bases not matched to a gene: 10.

The chain carries TRBV2 and TRBJ2-7, with D unclear. Between the trimmed V and J ends, which lost 10 bases and 6 bases, there was a span of 10 bases. Germline V lookup: CDR1 SNHLY, CDR2 FYNNEI. CDR3 size: 10 residues. The CDR3 reads CATSPGEQYF. The CDR3, as DNA: TGTGCCACCTCCCCCGGCGAGCAGTACTTC.

The chain employs TRBV27 and TRBJ1-5; weak D call: TRBD1 (5 bases). This CDR3 contains 15 residues. The V end lost 2 bases, the J end lost 15 bases, and 23 bases lay between the germline ends. Germline V gene lookup returns CDR1 MNHEY and CDR2 SMNVEV (reference sequence). The CDR3 loop is CASSLPRSLGDSGHF. CDR3 coding DNA: TGTGCCAGCAGTTTACCCAGGTCCCTTGGGGACTCGGGGCATTTT.

V gene TRBV10-3 combines with J gene TRBJ1-5, with TRBD1 identical over 7 bases. Germline V gene lookup returns CDR1 ENHRY and CDR2 SYGVKD. V gave up 6 bases and J gave up 4 bases; unmatched junction bases: 6. The CDR3 spans 14 residues. The CDR3 nucleotides read TGTGCCATCAGCAACAGGGGAGGTAATCAGCCCCAGCATTTT. As protein: CAISNRGGNQPQHF.

This rearrangement joins TRBV11-2 to TRBJ1-5; TRBD1 aligns across 7 bases. With 5 bases clipped from V and 3 bases from J, the junction kept 4 bases outside the gene matches. Germline V CDR1 and CDR2: SGHAT, FQNNGV. CDR3 length: 14 amino acids. The chain's CDR3 is CASSLTGLNQPQHF. In nucleotides, the CDR3 is TGTGCCAGCAGCCTGACAGGGCTCAATCAGCCCCAGCATTTT.

The CDR3 is CSARRENIQYF. CDR3 bases: TGCAGTGCTAGGAGAGAAAACATTCAGTACTTC. J is TRBJ2-4 and V is TRBV20-1; D not certain. The germline V gene encodes CDR1 DFQATT and CDR2 SNEGSKA (reference sequence). Between the trimmed V and J ends, which lost 3 bases and 5 bases, there was a span of 5 bases. This CDR3 has 11 amino acids.

The chain recombines TRBV19 with TRBJ1-1; no clear D. Germline V CDR1 and CDR2: LNHDA, SQIVND (reference sequence). CDR3 size: 12 residues. The V end was cut by 10 bases, the J end by 2 bases, with 11 bases between. The CDR3, as DNA: TGTGCCATAGTCTTCGATAACACTGAAGCTTTCTTT. The encoded protein is CAIVFDNTEAFF.

The chain joins TRBV6-6 to TRBJ1-3, with D perhaps TRBD1 (5 bases). V was pared by 6 bases and J by 2 bases, with 11 bases between. The CDR3 is 14 amino acids. From germline, CDR1 is MNHNY and CDR2 SVGAGI (reference sequence). This CDR3 is CASSPRVTGNTIYF. The CDR3 DNA sequence: TGTGCCAGCAGCCCCAGGGTAACTGGAAACACCATATATTTT.

The chain carries TRBV7-9 and TRBJ2-7; 7 bases are shared with TRBD2. V trimming: 5 bases; J trimming: 2 bases; junction bases outside the gene matches: 3. Germline-derived CDR1 and CDR2 are SEHNR and FQNEAQ (reference sequence). The CDR3 loop spans 13 amino acids. CDR3 bases: TGTGCCAGCAGCGGACTAGTTCCCTACGAGCAGTACTTC. This gives the protein CASSGLVPYEQYF.

With respect to this clone: Other DNA sequences from this sample encode an identical CDR3 as well. J is TRBJ1-1 and V is TRBV7-2; no definite D call. The CDR3 sequence is 14 residues long. Trimming took 3 bases from V and 1 from J, leaving 9 bases between them. Looked up from germline, CDR1 is SGHTA and CDR2 is FQGNSA. CDR3 in DNA: TGTGCCAGCAGCTTGGCTGGGCCGAACACTGAAGCTTTCTTT. Amino acids: CASSLAGPNTEAFF.

The rearrangement links TRBV7-2 to TRBJ1-5, with 8 bases that match TRBD1. V shed 0 bases and J 5 bases; nucleotides not matched to a gene: 3. Germline V gene lookup returns CDR1 SGHTA and CDR2 FQGNSA. The CDR3 totals 15 residues. The CDR3 DNA reads TGTGCCAGCAGCTTAGCGGGCAGGGGGCATCAGCCCCAGCATTTT. Amino acids: CASSLAGRGHQPQHF. The variable domain in full, with the rest retrieved from reference TRBV7-2 and TRBJ1-5, is GAGVSQSPSNKVTEKGKDVELRCDPISGHTALYWYRQSLGQGLEFLIYFQGNSAPDKSGLPSDRFSAERTGGSVSTLTIQRTQQEDSAVYLCASSLAGRGHQPQHFGDGTRLSIL.

This sequence joins TRBV29-1 and TRBJ1-1; D remains ambiguous. Germline V gene lookup returns CDR1 SQVTM and CDR2 ANQGSEA. The CDR3 consists of 11 residues. The ends were cut back, 8 bases at V and 8 bases at J, with 15 bases in the middle. CDR3 region: CSSRLDGEAFF. In nucleotides, the CDR3 is TGCAGCTCCCGATTAGATGGAGAAGCTTTCTTT.

This rearrangement joins TRBV5-6 to TRBJ2-7; D is possibly TRBD1 or TRBD2 (5 bases each). Germline CDR1 SGHDT, CDR2 YYEEEE. The CDR3 spans 14 residues. V lost 2 bases and J 5 bases, leaving 14 bases between the germline ends. The CDR3 region is CASSFDGTPHEQYF. CDR3 in DNA: TGTGCCAGCAGCTTTGACGGGACCCCCCACGAGCAGTACTTC.

The chain uses TRBV7-9 and TRBJ2-1; the D call may be TRBD1 or TRBD2 (5 bases each). Trimming took 4 bases from V and 1 from J, leaving 20 bases between them. This CDR3 is built from 18 residues. The germline V gene has CDR1 SEHNR and CDR2 FQNEAQ (reference sequence). The CDR3 DNA follows: TGTGCCAGCAGCTCCAAACGAGAGGGGCCCCTATCCTACAATGAGCAGTTCTTC. It encodes CASSSKREGPLSYNEQFF.

The chain combines TRBV28 with TRBJ1-1, with 7 bases that match TRBD1. V was clipped by 1 base and J by 7 bases; unmatched bases: 9. The CDR3 has 15 amino acids. Germline CDR1 is MDHEN and CDR2 is SYDVKM. The DNA of the CDR3 is TGTGCCAGCAGTTTATACGGCAGGGGGGGAGGTGAAGCTTTCTTT. This encodes CASSLYGRGGGEAFF.

This clone was picked up one time. The rearrangement uses TRBV11-3 and TRBJ2-3, with a tentative D call TRBD2 (6 bases). V lost 5 bases and J lost 0, with 9 bases in between. CDR3 size: 14 residues. Per the germline V gene, CDR1 is SGHNT and CDR2 is YENEEA. Written as DNA, the CDR3 is TGTGCCAGCAGCGTGGGACTTAGCACAGATACGCAGTATTTT. It specifies CASSVGLSTDTQYF.

The V call is TRBV7-2, the J call TRBJ1-2; 12 positions agree with TRBD1. CDR3 length: 15 amino acids. The V segment lost 7 bases and the J segment 5 bases; nucleotides outside the gene matches: 8. Looked up from germline, CDR1 is SGHTA and CDR2 is FQGNSA. DNA of the CDR3: TGTGCCAGCACCCAGGGACAGGGGGCATTTTATGGCTACACCTTC. Encoded protein: CASTQGQGAFYGYTF.

The chain is built from TRBV7-2 and TRBJ2-1, with D perhaps TRBD2 (5 bases). Trimming shortened V by 1 base and J by 15 bases, and 16 bases separated the two germline ends. The germline CDR1 and CDR2 sequences are SGHTA and FQGNSA. This CDR3 is built from 13 residues. CDR3 bases: TGTGCCAGCAGCTTAGGCGGGTCCCAGGTGGGGTTCTTC. Translating gives CASSLGGSQVGFF.